Shown below are 14 T cell receptor beta chains from a single sample sequenced in a study of post-analysis software for immune sequencing data. Notes on the study in general: The five TRBV segments detected at higher frequency in patients than in controls included TRBV5-6, TRBV5-1 and TRBV20-1.

Their antigen targets remain unknown. Unique molecular identifiers were present in the TCR beta cDNA libraries. TCRdb reprocessed the PCR reads via MiXCR and lists one record per CDR3 protein. The data contain roughly 410,000 distinct CDR3 sequences, roughly 38% of them singletons. The sequencing sample was made of blood. These TCRs come from a girl aged 5-17 years with multiple sclerosis.

As for this clonotype: The junction departs from the called germline gene at one end, perhaps through a read error. The chain couples TRBV28 to TRBJ2-7; D unresolved. Germline V gene data show CDR1 as MDHEN and CDR2 as SYDVKM. There are 14 residues in the CDR3. The CDR3 spells CVSSPYLLRYEQYF. The CDR3 DNA follows: TGTGTCAGCAGTCCCTACCTGCTCCGCTACGAGCAGTACTTC.

The V call is TRBV5-6, the J call TRBJ2-2, with TRBD1 matching 10 bases. The CDR3 loop spans 15 amino acids. Germline CDR1 SGHDT, CDR2 YYEEEE. V shed 3 bases, J shed 1 base, and the junction held 0 bases outside the gene matches. CDR3 in DNA: TGTGCCAGCAGCTGGGACAGGGGGAACACCGGGGAGCTGTTTTTT. It is translated as CASSWDRGNTGELFF.

The V call is TRBV29-1, the J call TRBJ2-5; 14 nucleotides line up with TRBD2. After removal of 3 bases from V and 5 bases from J, the junction contained 8 bases not matched to a gene. The V gene's germline CDR1 is SQVTM and CDR2 ANQGSEA. The CDR3 spans 16 residues. The chain's CDR3 is CSVEETWTSGGETQYF. For the CDR3, the DNA is TGCAGCGTTGAGGAGACTTGGACTAGCGGGGGGGAGACCCAGTACTTC.

This clonotype has at least ten counts. The rearrangement uses TRBV6-1 and TRBJ2-2; no clear D. The V end was cut by 0 bases, the J end by 3 bases, with 2 bases between. The CDR3 runs 13 residues. The germline gives CDR1 MNHNS, CDR2 SASEGT. DNA for the CDR3: TGTGCCAGCAGTGAAGCTGACACCGGGGAGCTGTTTTTT. Protein product: CASSEADTGELFF.

The rearrangement joins TRBV2 to TRBJ2-7; D may be TRBD1 (5 bases). The CDR3 sequence is 13 residues long. V lost 0 bases to trimming and J lost 5 bases, with 8 bases between them. In germline, CDR1 is SNHLY, CDR2 FYNNEI. DNA for the CDR3: TGTGCCAGCAGTGAAGCGCAGGGTCACGAGCAGTACTTC. Residues: CASSEAQGHEQYF. Combining the CDR3 with reference TRBV2 and TRBJ2-7 gives the whole variable domain EPEVTQTPSHQVTQMGQEVILRCVPISNHLYFYWYRQILGQKVEFLVSFYNNEISEKSEIFDDQFSVERPDGSNFTLKIRSTKLEDSAMYFCASSEAQGHEQYFGPGTRLTVT.

The chain employs TRBV7-9 and TRBJ2-7; the match to TRBD1 covers 7 bases. The CDR3 contains 14 residues. The V and J ends lost 1 base and 5 bases, in that order; junction bases with no gene match: 5. Germline CDR1 reads SEHNR; CDR2 reads FQNEAQ (reference sequence). The CDR3 DNA reads as TGTGCCAGCAGCTTAGAACAGGGGTACGACGAGCAGTACTTC. It translates to CASSLEQGYDEQYF.

This clonotype has a handful of counts. This sequence joins TRBV20-1 and TRBJ1-6, with a possible D match to TRBD1 (5 bases). This CDR3 is built from 13 residues. V gave up 2 bases and J gave up 8 bases, with 10 bases separating them. Germline values: CDR1 DFQATT, CDR2 SNEGSKA (reference sequence). CDR3 nucleotide sequence: TGCAGTGCTAGACAGGGAAAGGATTCACCCCTCCACTTT. As protein: CSARQGKDSPLHF.

The genes are TRBV5-1 and TRBJ2-3; D remains ambiguous. V was pared by 0 bases and J by 2 bases, with 7 bases between. Germline lookup yields CDR1 SGHRS and CDR2 YFSETQ. CDR3 length: 14 amino acids. The CDR3 sequence: CASSLGVDTDTQYF. The CDR3 nucleotides read TGCGCCAGCAGCTTGGGGGTGGACACAGATACGCAGTATTTT.

This clonotype was observed a handful of times. The chain has TRBV2 and TRBJ1-2; D may be TRBD1 (5 bases). The CDR3 length is 13 residues. Germline V gene data show CDR1 as SNHLY and CDR2 as FYNNEI. Trimming cost V 7 bases and J 8 bases, with 17 bases left between them. The DNA for the CDR3 is TGTGCCAGCAAGGAAGGGGACGGACGCGGCTACACCTTC. Protein: CASKEGDGRGYTF.

This clonotype turned up a few times. The rearrangement joins TRBV6-1 to TRBJ1-1; TRBD1 matches at 8 bases. CDR1 and CDR2 from the germline V gene are MNHNS and SASEGT. Trimming cost V 6 bases and J 3 bases; bases outside gene matches: 15. CDR3 length equals 17 residues. The CDR3 is CASSPRVGRGRDTEAFF. The CDR3 DNA reads TGTGCCAGCAGCCCCCGCGTGGGCAGGGGGCGCGACACTGAAGCTTTCTTT.

This clonotype was seen a handful of times. The V call is TRBV24-1, the J call TRBJ2-1, with 7 bases fitting TRBD2. Germline assignment: CDR1 KGHDR and CDR2 SFDVKD. With V trimmed by 4 bases and J by 6 bases, 14 bases remained unmatched. The CDR3 has 17 residues. CDR3 coding DNA: TGTGCCACCAGTGACGCCGGTGGAAGCGGGGTCGGCAATGAGCAGTTCTTC. It specifies CATSDAGGSGVGNEQFF.

The gene calls are TRBV4-1 and TRBJ2-7, with 8 bases that match TRBD1. This CDR3 comprises 16 residues. V lost 3 bases to trimming and J lost 5 bases; unmatched junction nucleotides: 12. The V gene's germline CDR1 is MGHRA and CDR2 YSYEKL. CDR3 sequence reads: CASSHPTGDRYNEQYF. In DNA, the CDR3 is TGCGCCAGCAGCCACCCCACCGGGGACAGGTATAACGAGCAGTACTTC.

The chain joins TRBV6-1 to TRBJ2-1, with D possibly TRBD2 on 6 matching bases. CDR1 is MNHNS and CDR2 is SASEGT in the germline V gene. There are 18 residues in the CDR3. The V gene lost 5 bases and the J gene lost 2 bases, with 22 bases spanning the gap. The CDR3 is CASSPRWKLRGTYNEQFF. CDR3 sequence (DNA): TGTGCCAGCAGTCCCAGGTGGAAGTTACGGGGGACCTACAATGAGCAGTTCTTC.

This clonotype showed up just a few times. V gene TRBV7-9 combines with J gene TRBJ2-7; D not resolved. The J call could be wrong; TRBJ2-5 is a better fit for the DNA end. This CDR3 is built from 16 residues. CDR1 is SEHNR and CDR2 is FQNEAQ in the germline V gene (reference sequence). The CDR3 nucleotides are TGTGCCAGCAGTTTAAGGAGTGGGCGACCCCAGGAGACCCAGTACTTC. It is translated as CASSLRSGRPQETQYF.